This T cell receptor (beta chain) came from a study of blood T cells in healthy people across ages (dated by TCRdb to about 2015). Context from the whole study: In model experiments, template switching captured about one uniquely barcoded TCR beta cDNA molecule for every two T cells. The donors were divided into four age groups: young (average 16 years), middle-aged (under 40), aged (around 67) and long-lived (nearly 85). For two donors (one aged 18 to 30 and one aged 80 or older), the study analyzed two additional independent replicas of 1 million unique cDNA reads from the same blood draw. To avoid experimental bias, donors of different ages were spread randomly across the sequencing lanes. Age-related changes in TCR beta repertoire diversity were measured in the study by deep sequencing normalized with unique cDNA molecular identifiers. Broad study findings and their caveats: Compared with the aged group, the long-lived group had more naive CD4+ T cells, fewer expanded clones and increased TCR diversity, suggesting age selection. Observed TCR beta diversity correlated strongly with the percentage of naive T cells measured by flow cytometry. Estimates of total diversity based on one million sequenced T cells were considered lower bounds and underestimates. Because the CMV infection status of the donors was unknown, age-related changes in expanded clonotypes may potentially have been confounded. Bulk unsorted PBMC profiling prevented conclusive comparison of naive and antigen-experienced compartments. As age increased, observed TCR beta diversity per million T cells dropped in a roughly linear way, and a significant reduction was already evident by age 40.

The junction carries 12 bases between V and J, which are trimmed by 6 bases and 0 bases respectively. CDR1 and CDR2 are read off the germline V gene as MRHNA and SNTAGT. Taken from cysteine to phenylalanine, the CDR3 has 15 residues. Only the CDR3 DNA stays, 45 bases, in frame from base 1. Donors were a few dozen systemically healthy Caucasian individuals from Russia aged about 6 to 100 years. Each donor gave about 9.7 milliliters of peripheral blood, drawn into EDTA-treated Vacutainer tubes. Ficoll-Paque density-gradient centrifugation was used to isolate PBMCs, with at least 6.5 million per sample. Total RNA, at least 5 micrograms per sample, was extracted from PBMCs with Trizol reagent. For every donor, an aliquot of PBMCs went through flow cytometry to measure the percentages of naive CD45RAhigh/CD27high T cells. Regarding this clonotype: There is no known antigen for this receptor. No base quality information exists; no much larger clone differs at one position.

Receptor libraries were prepared by 5' RACE. Sequencing took place on an Illumina HiSeq 2500. A second about 7 to 12 cycle PCR used a sample-barcoded 5' primer and a J-beta primer mix. A unique molecular identifier was introduced onto each TCR beta cDNA molecule by a template-switch 5' adaptor carrying 12 random nucleotides. Each sample yielded at least 2.5 million CDR3-containing paired-end reads. First-strand cDNA was synthesized from all RNA with the Mint cDNA synthesis kit, primed by a TRBC-specific oligonucleotide. All cDNA was treated with uracil-DNA glycosylase and then went through a first 18-cycle PCR with the universal primers M1SS and BC2_uni_R. The source study handled its data this way. Each sample was normalized by randomly selecting 1 million high-quality reads, each carrying a distinct molecular identifier. Instead of being binned into consensus sequences, reads with shared molecular identifiers were discarded. MiTCR, with a Q25 quality threshold and the strictest error-elimination algorithm, was used for CDR3 identification, clonotype clustering and error correction. Lower-bound total TCR beta diversity was estimated with a nonparametric unseen species model using Euler transformation. The public reads were quality trimmed at Q25 with fastp and then assembled into clones with MiXCR by TCRdb, keeping productive beta chains. Every CDR3 protein is listed once, alongside the most common genes and DNA of its rows. In this record, the V and J calls reflect TCRdb's handling and not the investigators' own analysis. The sample records 1.5 million or so distinct CDR3 sequences, roughly 43% of which are singletons. Clones ranked in the top ten supply more than 4% of the sample.

Sequenced: blood. The chain couples TRBV6-4 to TRBJ1-5, with no confident D gene call. The sequence was collected from a woman under 30 in good health. The bases read TGTGCCAGCAGGCCGCCAGGTTTTAGCAATCAGCCCCAGCATTTT. Translated, it gives CASRPPGFSNQPQHF.